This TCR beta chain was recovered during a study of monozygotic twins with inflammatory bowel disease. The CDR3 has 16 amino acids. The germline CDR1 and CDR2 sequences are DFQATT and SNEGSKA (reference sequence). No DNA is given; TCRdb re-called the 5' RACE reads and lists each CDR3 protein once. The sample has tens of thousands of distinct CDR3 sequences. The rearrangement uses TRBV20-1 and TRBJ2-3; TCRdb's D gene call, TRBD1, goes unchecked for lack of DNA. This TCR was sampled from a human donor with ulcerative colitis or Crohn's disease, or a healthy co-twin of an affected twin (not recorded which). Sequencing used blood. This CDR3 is CSAKSPGGGITDTQYF.